This T cell receptor (beta chain) was profiled in a study of cytomegalovirus exposure and HLA in healthy donors. Trimming took 3 bases from V and 0 from J, leaving 12 bases between them. Looked up from germline, CDR1 is MNHEY and CDR2 is SMNVEV (reference sequence). This CDR3 has 17 residues. PCR used 60 Vbeta primers and 13 Jbeta primers. The table came from immunoSEQ multiplex PCR; TCRdb's copy has only in-frame clones and leaves some out. The sample lists 140,000 or so clones, less than 9.5% occurring once. This clone was observed a few times. The antigen is undetermined. Points from the study as a whole: Common viral pathogens seemed to be connected with several of the most significant clusters, according to a later analysis. The study flagged about 150 TCR beta chains as cytomegalovirus-associated.

The TCR sequence derives from a male donor in good health and CMV-seronegative. The chain combines TRBV27 with TRBJ2-6; tentatively, D is TRBD1 (6 bases). The specimen sequenced was PBMCs. For the CDR3, the DNA is TGTGCCAGCAGTTTTACAGGGAGTCACTCTGGGGCCAACGTCCTGACTTTC. It codes for CASSFTGSHSGANVLTF. Full variable domain (missing parts from reference TRBV27 and TRBJ2-6): EAQVTQNPRYLITVTGKKLTVTCSQNMNHEYMSWYRQDPGLGLRQIYYSMNVEVTDKGDVPEGYKVSRKEKRNFPLILESPSPNQTSLYFCASSFTGSHSGANVLTFGAGSRLTVL.